Listed below are T cell receptor beta chains from one sample, sequenced in a study of PD-L1 blockade in urothelial cancer. The data were produced by immunoSEQ multiplex PCR, yet TCRdb's version contains in-frame clones alone and is incomplete. Among more than 45,000 clones listed, more than 75% were seen once. Source: PBMCs, taken around atezolizumab (anti-PD-L1) treatment. Source of these receptors: a man aged 50-60 years with urothelial cancer. The CDR3 runs from the conserved cysteine through the conserved F or W. D genes are given only for firm matches. Size is omitted from some rows. Given values are once, few, many or a class for expanded clones.

J gene: TRBJ2-2; D gene: .; clone size: .; V gene: TRBV6-5; CDR3 protein: CASSVPANTGELFF; CDR3 DNA: TGTGCCAGCAGCGTCCCGGCGAACACCGGGGAGCTGTTTTTT
J gene: TRBJ2-5; D gene: TRBD2; clone size: once; V gene: TRBV9; CDR3 protein: CASSVTSGGETQYF; CDR3 DNA: TGTGCCAGCAGCGTGACTAGCGGGGGAGAGACCCAGTACTTC
J gene: TRBJ1-4; D gene: .; clone size: .; V gene: TRBV18; CDR3 protein: CASSPLRGIGEKLFF; CDR3 DNA: TGTGCCAGCTCACCCCTAAGGGGGATTGGCGAAAAACTGTTTTTT
J gene: TRBJ1-2; D gene: TRBD1; clone size: .; V gene: TRBV2; CDR3 protein: CASSEGGQTSNGYTF; CDR3 DNA: TGTGCCAGCAGTGAAGGGGGACAGACTTCCAATGGCTACACCTTC
J gene: TRBJ2-6; D gene: .; clone size: .; V gene: TRBV5-1; CDR3 protein: CASSAGPGANVLTF; CDR3 DNA: TGCGCCAGCAGTGCGGGGCCTGGGGCCAACGTCCTGACTTTC
J gene: TRBJ1-2; D gene: TRBD1; clone size: once; V gene: TRBV5-1; CDR3 protein: CASSLNFPDRDGYTF; CDR3 DNA: TGCGCCAGCAGCTTGAATTTCCCGGACAGGGATGGCTACACCTTC
J gene: TRBJ2-5; D gene: .; clone size: .; V gene: TRBV19; CDR3 protein: CASSIDLSGGDYQETQYF; CDR3 DNA: TGTGCCAGTAGTATAGATCTGAGCGGCGGAGATTACCAAGAGACCCAGTACTTC
J gene: TRBJ2-5; D gene: .; clone size: .; V gene: TRBV5-4; CDR3 protein: CASSLRFGETQYF; CDR3 DNA: TGTGCCAGCAGCCTCAGGTTTGGGGAGACCCAGTACTTC
J gene: TRBJ2-5; D gene: .; clone size: .; V gene: TRBV11-2; CDR3 protein: CASSSGEGRGPQETQYF; CDR3 DNA: TGTGCCAGCAGTTCAGGGGAAGGTAGGGGACCCCAAGAGACCCAGTACTTC
J gene: TRBJ2-2; D gene: .; clone size: .; V gene: TRBV9; CDR3 protein: CASSFRGGLNTGELFF; CDR3 DNA: TGTGCCAGCAGCTTCCGCGGGGGCTTGAACACCGGGGAGCTGTTTTTT
J gene: TRBJ2-7; D gene: .; clone size: .; V gene: TRBV18; CDR3 protein: CASSPTALEQYF; CDR3 DNA: TGTGCCAGCTCACCAACAGCCCTCGAGCAGTACTTC
J gene: TRBJ2-1; D gene: TRBD1; clone size: .; V gene: TRBV10-1; CDR3 protein: CASSPGQIYNEQFF; CDR3 DNA: TGCGCCAGCTCACCGGGACAGATCTACAATGAGCAGTTCTTC
J gene: TRBJ2-3; D gene: TRBD1; clone size: once; V gene: TRBV11-2; CDR3 protein: CASSPGTGPRDTQYF; CDR3 DNA: TGTGCCAGCAGTCCCGGGACAGGGCCACGGGATACGCAGTATTTT
J gene: TRBJ2-5; D gene: .; clone size: few; V gene: TRBV10-2; CDR3 protein: CASSELGLQETQYF; CDR3 DNA: TGCGCCAGCAGTGAGTTGGGGCTACAAGAGACCCAGTACTTC
J gene: TRBJ1-5; D gene: .; clone size: .; V gene: TRBV5-5; CDR3 protein: CASSEAGARNQPQHF; CDR3 DNA: TGTGCCAGCAGCGAGGCAGGGGCCCGGAATCAGCCCCAGCATTTT
J gene: TRBJ1-5; D gene: .; clone size: medium-sized; V gene: TRBV7-2; CDR3 protein: CASSREHSSNQPQHF; CDR3 DNA: TGTGCCAGCAGCCGCGAGCACAGCTCCAATCAGCCCCAGCATTTT
J gene: TRBJ2-2; D gene: TRBD2; clone size: .; V gene: TRBV13; CDR3 protein: CASSFSGGARGTGELFF; CDR3 DNA: TGTGCCAGCAGCTTCAGCGGGGGGGCCCGGGGCACCGGGGAGCTGTTTTTT
J gene: TRBJ1-2; D gene: .; clone size: .; V gene: TRBV9; CDR3 protein: CASSQGFYYGYTF; CDR3 DNA: TGTGCCAGCAGCCAGGGGTTCTACTATGGCTACACCTTC
J gene: TRBJ1-1; D gene: .; clone size: few; V gene: TRBV15; CDR3 protein: CATSRISPGQPTEAFF; CDR3 DNA: TGTGCCACCAGCAGGATTTCACCTGGACAGCCCACTGAAGCTTTCTTT
J gene: TRBJ1-2; D gene: .; clone size: .; V gene: TRBV28; CDR3 protein: CASSLQGLNAGGYTF; CDR3 DNA: TGTGCCAGCAGTTTGCAAGGGTTAAACGCAGGGGGCTACACCTTC
J gene: TRBJ1-5; D gene: .; clone size: .; V gene: TRBV11-2; CDR3 protein: CASSLNREQPQHF; CDR3 DNA: TGTGCCAGCAGCTTAAACAGGGAACAGCCCCAGCATTTT
J gene: TRBJ2-3; D gene: .; clone size: .; V gene: TRBV4-1; CDR3 protein: CASSPPQARKQYF; CDR3 DNA: TGCGCCAGCAGCCCACCTCAAGCTAGGAAGCAGTATTTT
J gene: TRBJ1-1; D gene: TRBD1; clone size: .; V gene: TRBV2; CDR3 protein: CASSERGRITEAFF; CDR3 DNA: TGTGCCAGCAGTGAAAGGGGGCGCATAACTGAAGCTTTCTTT